These 6 T cell receptor beta chains came from one sample sequenced in a study of blood T cell repertoires in COVID-19 (dated by TCRdb to the early 2020s). The library was produced with the immunoSEQ multiplex PCR assay. Imported from immuneACCESS, the table was reduced by TCRdb to in-frame sequences with V and J called. These copies leave out some clones; in studies compared against another copy, an unresolved V gene accounts for under half, and the cause of the remainder is not known. The sample has approximately 69,000 clones on record, over 70% of them singletons. Of the sample, approximately 20% falls within the top ten clones. Sequencing used peripheral blood. The receptor source for this set is a man aged 60 to 75 with acute or convalescent COVID-19.

V usage is TRBV12-5 and J usage is TRBJ2-2; TRBD2 might be the D (6 bases). V was pared by 9 bases and J by 2 bases, with 10 bases between. Germline values: CDR1 LGHNT, CDR2 FRNRAP. The length of the CDR3 is 13 residues. CDR3 sequence (DNA): TGTGCTAGCCTCGGACTAAACACCGGGGAGCTGTTTTTT. Protein sequence: CASLGLNTGELFF.

This rearrangement joins TRBV3-1 (or the pseudogene TRBV3-2) to TRBJ2-1; a weak D match, TRBD2 (6 bases). The V gene's germline CDR1 is LGHDT and CDR2 YNNKEL (reference sequence). The ends were cut back, 6 bases at V and 8 bases at J, with 17 bases in the middle. The CDR3 totals 14 residues. The CDR3 protein is CASSRDAGSDEQFF. The DNA of the CDR3 is TGTGCCAGCAGTCGAGATGCCGGGAGTGATGAGCAGTTCTTC.

This chain links TRBV18 with TRBJ1-2; 7 bases line up with TRBD1. Germline-derived CDR1 and CDR2 are KGHSH and LQKENI. V dropped 6 bases and J dropped 4; count of bases not matched to a gene: 11. This CDR3 is 15 amino acids long. Written as DNA, the CDR3 is TGTGCCAGCTCGCCTCGACAGGGTGGGGGCTATGGCTACACCTTC. Translating gives CASSPRQGGGYGYTF.

In its sample, this clone was seen a few times. This chain connects TRBV5-8 to TRBJ2-5; D call uncertain. CDR1 is SGHTS and CDR2 is YDEGEE in the germline V gene. This CDR3 spans 14 amino acids. V was pared by 1 base and J by 4 bases, with 11 bases between. CDR3 sequence: CASSLRGVGETQYF. The CDR3 DNA reads TGTGCCAGCAGCTTGAGAGGAGTGGGAGAGACCCAGTACTTC.

The rearrangement joins TRBV20-1 to TRBJ2-7; 9 nucleotides match TRBD2. CDR1 DFQATT and CDR2 SNEGSKA come from the germline V gene (reference sequence). The CDR3 runs 13 residues. The ends lost 3 bases at V and 7 bases at J; junction bases unmatched: 7. CDR3 coding DNA: TGCAGTGCTAGTGAACTAGCGGGTGGAGAGCAGTACTTC. As protein: CSASELAGGEQYF.

The chain links TRBV2 to TRBJ2-7, with 10 positions matching TRBD2. The CDR3 spans 14 residues. Germline trimming cut 2 bases from V and 6 bases from J; bases unmatched to any gene: 4. The germline V gene encodes CDR1 SNHLY and CDR2 FYNNEI. CDR3 sequence reads: CASSEPLAGVEQYF. CDR3 bases: TGTGCCAGCAGTGAACCGCTAGCGGGGGTCGAGCAGTACTTC. Full variable domain (outside the CDR3, taken from reference TRBV2 and TRBJ2-7): EPEVTQTPSHQVTQMGQEVILRCVPISNHLYFYWYRQILGQKVEFLVSFYNNEISEKSEIFDDQFSVERPDGSNFTLKIRSTKLEDSAMYFCASSEPLAGVEQYFGPGTRLTVT.